This T cell receptor beta chain was retrieved from a study of cytomegalovirus exposure and HLA in healthy donors. Overall study: Of the donors genotyped, approximately 410 in all, 65% to 90% fell in the Caucasian-associated ancestry cluster. Study-wide points: Reports state that TCR beta sequences accurately predicted most subjects' HLA-A and HLA-B alleles. A later analysis reportedly identified an Asian-associated ancestry cluster as carrying fewer N-insertions than the 666-donor mean. As a later analysis showed, a missense DCLRE1C variant was linked to trimming of TCR beta V- and J-genes.

CDR1 MNHEY and CDR2 SVGAGI come from the germline V gene. V gave up 2 bases and J gave up 3 bases, with 10 bases separating them. The CDR3 is 14 residues long. This PCR relied on a set of 60 Vbeta primers and 13 Jbeta primers. Clones were sequenced by immunoSEQ multiplex PCR, and TCRdb holds only the in-frame ones, with some missing. Found here are roughly 190,000 clones, more than 85% of them singletons; the top ten hold approximately 1.7%. Note on this clone: Its target is unknown.

The receptor was derived from a young woman in good health and CMV-seronegative. Sequencing was done on a sample of PBMCs. V and J are TRBV6-5 and TRBJ1-1; possibly TRBD1 for D (6 bases). The CDR3 bases are TGTGCCAGCAGTTACCAGGGGAAAGACACTGAAGCTTTCTTT. Its translation is CASSYQGKDTEAFF.